The sequence of this TCR beta chain was determined in a study of tumor and adjacent non-tumor tissue in lung cancer (dated by TCRdb to 2016 to 2019). At the level of the whole study: Of the cohort, eleven to twelve patients had adenocarcinoma, 2 had squamous cell carcinoma and 1 had small cell lung cancer. Ages among the roughly 15 patients ranged from about 31 to 80 years, there were some 10 men and 5 women, and disease was at TNM stage I to III. Bulk TCRbeta repertoires were compared between lung tumor tissue and matched distant non-tumor lung tissue obtained from over 13 lung cancer patients. TCRbeta CDR3 sequencing was performed on under 35 paired specimens, with one tumor sample and one normal lung sample collected per patient. Sequencing produced about 130,000,000 productive TCRbeta reads in total, an average of around 4.2 million reads per sample.

V is cut by 5 bases and J by 6 bases, and the space between the germline ends is 17 bases. Based on the germline V gene (reference sequence), the CDR1 and CDR2 sequences are SGHKS and YYEKEE. Counting both end residues, the CDR3 totals 14 amino acids. Just the 42-base CDR3 DNA is kept, in frame starting at base 1. RNA was extracted from bulk unsorted tissue and checked for quality with a NanoDrop ND-1000 and an Agilent 2100. Normal lung samples were distant non-tumor tissue taken more than 3 cm from the tumor edge. Donors were newly diagnosed lung cancer patients admitted for thoracic surgery in China between August and November 2014, without prior chemotherapy. Patients who had received previous radiotherapy or chemotherapy, or who had another concurrent cancer, were excluded from the study. Pieces of surgical tissue measuring roughly 1-2 cm3 were kept in RNAlater solution and stored at -80 degrees C until use.

The library was built by means of multiplex PCR. The sequencer listed for this sample is Illumina HiSeq 2500. TCRbeta libraries were constructed through three rounds of nested PCR with primers (Table S4) according to protocols adapted from ARM-PCR. PCR products of 200-500 bp were gel-excised and purified with the QIAquick gel extraction kit before sequencing. Turning to the authors' computational methods: Trimmomatic was used to clean the reads, FLASH merged the cleaned reads into complete CDR3 sequences, and MiTCR assigned the sequences to V(D)J germline segments. Clonal diversity was calculated as the inverse Simpson's index using VDJtools. Productive reads were defined as in-frame sequences without a premature stop codon. The raw public data were reprocessed by TCRdb itself: fastp quality trimming at Q25, MiXCR clonotype calling, in-frame beta chains only. Rows with a matching CDR3 protein are joined into one entry that keeps the most common DNA and genes. TCRdb, not the original authors, processed these V and J calls. The sample yields 70,000 to 90,000 distinct CDR3 sequences; 80% to 90% were counted once. Of the sample, 51% falls within the top ten clones.

Worth noting for this clonotype: Its antigen remains unidentified. This may come from a read error, since a much larger clone is one base off. As the CDR3 is not closed by the conserved phenylalanine or tryptophan, this likely results from a read error.

What the study reported, not specific to this receptor: TCR diversity was significantly higher in younger patients, and higher tumor TCR diversity was associated with shorter overall and disease-free survival. Because peripheral blood was not sequenced, blood TCRbeta repertoires in the lung cancer patients of the study were not examined. With only about 16 patients in the cohort, the authors noted that larger samples and more detailed clinical data are needed. TCR diversity (inverse Simpson) was significantly higher in tumor than in normal lung tissue (around 450 vs 150, P = 0.0075, Mann-Whitney U test). Neither the sequencing platform nor unique molecular identifiers are named or mentioned anywhere in the methods. A significantly larger cumulative share of the repertoire was made up by the top 100 clones in normal lung than in tumor tissue.

The sequence is built from TRBV5-5 and TRBJ1-1; TRBD1 is possibly the D segment (5 matching bases). Material for sequencing was distant non-tumor lung tissue. This clonotype was sampled from a man aged 55 to 70 with non-small cell lung cancer. The CDR3 is CASSTGRLGAEAFV. The nucleotide sequence is TGTGCCAGCAGTACGGGACGCCTCGGGGCTGAAGCTTTCGTT.